This T cell receptor beta chain is from a study of blood T cell repertoires in COVID-19. Clinical history reported by participants formed the basis on which cohorts were assigned. CDR1 and CDR2 from the germline V gene are SEHNR and FQNEAQ (reference sequence). Trimming removed 5 bases from V and 4 bases from J; junction bases left unmatched: 9. The CDR3 sequence is 15 residues long. Profiled with immunoSEQ multiplex PCR; TCRdb holds only in-frame clones, not every one. The sample consists of roughly 150,000 clones, over 75% of them appearing once. The clonotype originates from a middle-aged man who had recovered from COVID-19. The chain couples TRBV7-9 to TRBJ2-3; 7 nucleotides match TRBD1. Sequences were obtained from PBMCs or T cells enriched from blood (not recorded which). The CDR3 bases are TGTGCCAGCAGCCTCGATGGACAGGCCGCAGATACGCAGTATTTT. Translated, it gives CASSLDGQAADTQYF.